Sequencing of this TCR beta chain was carried out in a study of blood T cell repertoires in COVID-19. About the research overall: COVID-19 samples, acute and convalescent, were from the United States, Italy and Spain. Sample material is recorded as cDNA or gDNA derived from T cells, B-cell-depleted T cells, or PBMCs.

Self-reported history from a screening survey and questionnaire set each donor's cohort. V lost 5 bases and J 1 base, leaving 12 bases between the germline ends. The germline V gene encodes CDR1 LGHNT and CDR2 FRNRAP. CDR3 length equals 15 residues. Per the original data handling: Amplification from reference gene primers served as the basis for estimated nucleated cell counts. Profiled with immunoSEQ multiplex PCR; TCRdb holds only in-frame clones, not every one. V and J calls and clone size are copied from that table; D and trimming were computed from the DNA. Of under 200,000 clones listed, under 90% are singletons.

Sample: PBMCs or T cells enriched from blood (not recorded which). The J gene is TRBJ2-1, the V gene TRBV12-5; the D gene is possibly TRBD1 (5 bases). This clonotype was sampled from a man in his fifties or sixties who had recovered from COVID-19. CDR3 residues: CASGLPDRSYNEQFF. CDR3 sequence (DNA): TGTGCTAGTGGTCTCCCAGACAGATCCTACAATGAGCAGTTCTTC.